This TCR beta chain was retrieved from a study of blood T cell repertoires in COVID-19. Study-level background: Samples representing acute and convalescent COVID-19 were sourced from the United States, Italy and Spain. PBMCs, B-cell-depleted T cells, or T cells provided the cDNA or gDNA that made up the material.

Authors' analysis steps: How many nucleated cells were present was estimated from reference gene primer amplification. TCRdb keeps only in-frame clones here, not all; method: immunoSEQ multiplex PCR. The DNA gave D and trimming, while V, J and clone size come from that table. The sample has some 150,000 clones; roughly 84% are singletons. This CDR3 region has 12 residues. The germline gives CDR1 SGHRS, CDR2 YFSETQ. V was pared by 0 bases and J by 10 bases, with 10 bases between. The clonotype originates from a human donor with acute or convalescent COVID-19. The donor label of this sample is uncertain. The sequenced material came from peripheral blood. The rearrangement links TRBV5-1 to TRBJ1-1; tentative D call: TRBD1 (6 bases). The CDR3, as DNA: TGCGCCAGCAGCTTGGAGGGCAGGGGAGCTTTCTTT. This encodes CASSLEGRGAFF.